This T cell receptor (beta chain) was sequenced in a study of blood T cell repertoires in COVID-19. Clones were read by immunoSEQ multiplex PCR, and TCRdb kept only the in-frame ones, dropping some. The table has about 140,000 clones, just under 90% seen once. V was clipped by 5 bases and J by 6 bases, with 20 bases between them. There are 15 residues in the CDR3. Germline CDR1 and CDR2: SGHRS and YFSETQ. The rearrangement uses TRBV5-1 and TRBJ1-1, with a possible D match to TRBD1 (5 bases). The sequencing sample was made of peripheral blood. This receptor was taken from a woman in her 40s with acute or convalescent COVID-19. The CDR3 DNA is TGCGCCAGCAGGGCCCTTGCCTCAGGGTTCGCTGAAGCTTTCTTT. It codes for CASRALASGFAEAFF.